These T cell receptor beta chains were read from a single sample in a study of immune evolution from preneoplasia to lung adenocarcinoma. The data were produced by immunoSEQ multiplex PCR, yet TCRdb's version contains in-frame clones alone and is incomplete. The table records about 3,900 clones, nearly 90% of them present only once. Source material: FFPE minimally invasive lung adenocarcinoma tissue. The origin of the receptors is a donor older than 65 with lung adenocarcinoma. CDR3s include the opening cysteine and the closing phenylalanine or tryptophan. Fields, in order: J gene, D gene, clone size, V gene, CDR3 protein, CDR3 DNA. A D gene is named only where the DNA matches it firmly. Size is omitted from some rows. Given values are once, few, many or a class for expanded clones.

J gene: TRBJ2-5
D gene: .
clone size: .
V gene: TRBV11-2
CDR3 protein: CASSLSFQETQYF
CDR3 DNA: TGTGCCAGCAGCTTATCCTTCCAAGAGACCCAGTACTTC

J gene: TRBJ1-2
D gene: TRBD1
clone size: .
V gene: TRBV5-4
CDR3 protein: CASSSLDRGLRGYTF
CDR3 DNA: TGTGCCAGCAGCTCCCTGGACAGGGGGCTTCGGGGCTACACCTTC

J gene: TRBJ2-1
D gene: .
clone size: .
V gene: TRBV6-1
CDR3 protein: CASSEGVGIHEQFF
CDR3 DNA: TGTGCCAGCAGTGAAGGGGTGGGGATACATGAGCAGTTCTTC

J gene: TRBJ1-5
D gene: .
clone size: .
V gene: TRBV6-5
CDR3 protein: CATRLSDSRYQPQHF
CDR3 DNA: TGTGCCACGAGATTATCAGACAGCAGATATCAGCCCCAGCATTTT

J gene: TRBJ2-6
D gene: .
clone size: .
V gene: TRBV9
CDR3 protein: CASSGTSSGANVLTF
CDR3 DNA: TGTGCCAGCAGCGGGACAAGCTCTGGGGCCAACGTCCTGACTTTC

J gene: TRBJ2-5
D gene: .
clone size: .
V gene: TRBV7-3
CDR3 protein: CASSLWDGETQYF
CDR3 DNA: TGTGCCAGCAGCTTATGGGACGGGGAGACCCAGTACTTC

J gene: TRBJ2-1
D gene: TRBD1
clone size: .
V gene: TRBV2
CDR3 protein: CASTGDRGYNEQFF
CDR3 DNA: TGTGCCAGCACGGGAGACAGGGGTTACAATGAGCAGTTCTTC

J gene: TRBJ2-5
D gene: .
clone size: .
V gene: TRBV28
CDR3 protein: CASRLGYGTQYF
CDR3 DNA: TGTGCCAGCAGGCTAGGGTACGGGACCCAGTACTTC

J gene: TRBJ1-2
D gene: .
clone size: .
V gene: TRBV5-1
CDR3 protein: CASSLGISPGYGYTF
CDR3 DNA: TGCGCCAGCAGCTTGGGTATTTCCCCTGGCTATGGCTACACCTTC

J gene: TRBJ2-2
D gene: TRBD2
clone size: .
V gene: TRBV9
CDR3 protein: CASSVSSGRSTGELFF
CDR3 DNA: TGTGCCAGCAGCGTATCAAGCGGGAGGTCCACCGGGGAGCTGTTTTTT

J gene: TRBJ1-4
D gene: .
clone size: .
V gene: TRBV14
CDR3 protein: CASSGGRHPNEKLFF
CDR3 DNA: TGTGCCAGCAGCGGAGGGCGGCATCCTAATGAAAAACTGTTTTTT

J gene: TRBJ2-7
D gene: TRBD1
clone size: once
V gene: TRBV2
CDR3 protein: CASGTPGGSEQYF
CDR3 DNA: TGTGCCAGCGGGACTCCAGGGGGCAGCGAGCAGTACTTC

J gene: TRBJ1-2
D gene: TRBD1
clone size: .
V gene: TRBV30
CDR3 protein: CAWRAGQGGIHYGYTF
CDR3 DNA: TGTGCCTGGAGGGCAGGACAGGGGGGAATACACTATGGCTACACCTTC

J gene: TRBJ2-2
D gene: TRBD1
clone size: .
V gene: TRBV7-8
CDR3 protein: CASTPTDRTNTGELFF
CDR3 DNA: TGTGCCAGCACGCCAACGGACAGGACGAACACCGGGGAGCTGTTTTTT

J gene: TRBJ2-1
D gene: .
clone size: .
V gene: TRBV30
CDR3 protein: CAWSVRSEQFF
CDR3 DNA: TGTGCCTGGAGTGTACGGAGTGAGCAGTTCTTC

J gene: TRBJ1-2
D gene: TRBD1
clone size: .
V gene: TRBV2
CDR3 protein: CASRPRGTYGYTF
CDR3 DNA: TGTGCCAGCAGGCCCAGGGGGACTTATGGCTACACCTTC

J gene: TRBJ2-5
D gene: .
clone size: .
V gene: TRBV7-2
CDR3 protein: CASSLGQETQYF
CDR3 DNA: TGTGCCAGCAGCTTAGGCCAAGAGACCCAGTACTTC

J gene: TRBJ1-2
D gene: .
clone size: .
V gene: TRBV7-2
CDR3 protein: CASSLAPGSNYGYTF
CDR3 DNA: TGTGCCAGCAGCTTAGCGCCGGGGTCTAACTATGGCTACACCTTC

J gene: TRBJ2-2
D gene: TRBD2
clone size: .
V gene: TRBV6-1
CDR3 protein: CASSEASGSTGELFF
CDR3 DNA: TGTGCCAGCAGTGAAGCTAGCGGGAGTACCGGGGAGCTGTTTTTT

J gene: TRBJ2-1
D gene: .
clone size: .
V gene: TRBV6-5
CDR3 protein: CASRRGETYNEQFF
CDR3 DNA: TGTGCCAGCAGAAGGGGGGAGACCTACAATGAGCAGTTCTTC

J gene: TRBJ1-2
D gene: .
clone size: .
V gene: TRBV28
CDR3 protein: CASRRGSGYGYTF
CDR3 DNA: TGTGCCAGCAGAAGAGGGTCTGGCTATGGCTACACCTTC

J gene: TRBJ2-2
D gene: .
clone size: .
V gene: TRBV9
CDR3 protein: CASSPLPGELFF
CDR3 DNA: TGTGCCAGCAGCCCTCTGCCCGGGGAGCTGTTTTTT

J gene: TRBJ2-3
D gene: .
clone size: once
V gene: TRBV5-1
CDR3 protein: CASSLATGLTDTQYF
CDR3 DNA: TGCGCCAGCAGCTTGGCAACAGGGTTGACAGATACGCAGTATTTT

J gene: TRBJ2-2
D gene: .
clone size: .
V gene: TRBV5-1
CDR3 protein: CASSLEGARASGELFF
CDR3 DNA: TGCGCCAGCAGCTTGGAAGGAGCTAGGGCGAGCGGGGAGCTGTTTTTT

J gene: TRBJ2-7
D gene: .
clone size: .
V gene: TRBV28
CDR3 protein: CASSLSDIPRGSYEQYF
CDR3 DNA: TGTGCCAGCAGTTTATCTGACATACCCCGGGGCTCCTACGAGCAGTACTTC

J gene: TRBJ1-5
D gene: .
clone size: .
V gene: TRBV27
CDR3 protein: CASSLSPGNQPQHF
CDR3 DNA: TGTGCCAGCAGTTTATCGCCTGGCAATCAGCCCCAGCATTTT

J gene: TRBJ2-7
D gene: .
clone size: .
V gene: TRBV4-1
CDR3 protein: CASSQDATSRNEQYF
CDR3 DNA: TGCGCCAGCAGCCAAGATGCGACCTCCCGTAACGAGCAGTACTTC

J gene: TRBJ1-1
D gene: .
clone size: .
V gene: TRBV7-2
CDR3 protein: CASSTRQSTEAFF
CDR3 DNA: TGTGCCAGCAGCACCCGACAGAGCACTGAAGCTTTCTTT

J gene: TRBJ2-3
D gene: .
clone size: .
V gene: TRBV7-9
CDR3 protein: CASSSRGSSSTDTQYF
CDR3 DNA: TGTGCCAGCTCTTCTCGGGGGTCGAGTTCCACAGATACGCAGTATTTT

J gene: TRBJ2-7
D gene: .
clone size: .
V gene: TRBV20-1
CDR3 protein: CSARLKGEQYF
CDR3 DNA: TGCAGTGCCCGCCTGAAAGGGGAGCAGTACTTC

J gene: TRBJ2-3
D gene: TRBD2
clone size: few
V gene: TRBV4-2
CDR3 protein: CASSQGSGSHTDTQYF
CDR3 DNA: TGTGCCAGCAGCCAAGGGAGCGGGAGCCACACAGATACGCAGTATTTT

J gene: TRBJ2-7
D gene: .
clone size: .
V gene: TRBV5-4
CDR3 protein: CASSPSYEQYF
CDR3 DNA: TGTGCCAGCAGTCCTAGTTACGAGCAGTACTTC

J gene: TRBJ2-3
D gene: .
clone size: .
V gene: TRBV12-5
CDR3 protein: CASGLVQQGPDTQYF
CDR3 DNA: TGTGCTAGTGGTTTGGTACAACAGGGCCCAGATACGCAGTATTTT

J gene: TRBJ1-2
D gene: .
clone size: .
V gene: TRBV10-1
CDR3 protein: CASTRPPKGGGYTF
CDR3 DNA: TGCGCCAGCACCCGCCCCCCGAAGGGAGGTGGCTACACCTTC

J gene: TRBJ2-1
D gene: .
clone size: .
V gene: TRBV11-3
CDR3 protein: CASSLDPVSREFF
CDR3 DNA: TGTGCCAGCAGCTTAGATCCGGTATCAAGGGAGTTCTTC

J gene: TRBJ2-5
D gene: .
clone size: few
V gene: TRBV28
CDR3 protein: CASSDGPLAATQYF
CDR3 DNA: TGTGCCAGCAGCGATGGTCCTCTGGCGGCGACCCAGTACTTC

J gene: TRBJ1-1
D gene: .
clone size: .
V gene: TRBV21-1
CDR3 protein: CASSKGRRDQMNTEAFF
CDR3 DNA: TGTGCCAGCAGCAAAGGCAGACGGGACCAAATGAACACTGAAGCTTTCTTT

J gene: TRBJ1-1
D gene: .
clone size: .
V gene: TRBV4-1
CDR3 protein: CASSTSPRQPQNTEAFF
CDR3 DNA: TGCGCCAGCAGCACCAGTCCCCGGCAACCCCAAAACACTGAAGCTTTCTTT

J gene: TRBJ2-3
D gene: TRBD2
clone size: once
V gene: TRBV15
CDR3 protein: CATSRDAGGPDTQYF
CDR3 DNA: TGTGCCACCAGCAGAGATGCGGGAGGGCCAGATACGCAGTATTTT

J gene: TRBJ2-7
D gene: .
clone size: .
V gene: TRBV28
CDR3 protein: CASRHQVNTYEQYF
CDR3 DNA: TGTGCCAGCAGACACCAGGTGAACACCTACGAGCAGTACTTC

J gene: TRBJ1-2
D gene: .
clone size: .
V gene: TRBV28
CDR3 protein: CASSFWDRANYGYTF
CDR3 DNA: TGTGCCAGCAGTTTTTGGGACCGAGCTAACTATGGCTACACCTTC

J gene: TRBJ2-7
D gene: TRBD2
clone size: .
V gene: TRBV5-4
CDR3 protein: CASSSQGRAYEQYF
CDR3 DNA: TGTGCCAGCAGCTCCCAAGGGAGGGCCTACGAGCAGTACTTC

J gene: TRBJ2-3
D gene: .
clone size: .
V gene: TRBV7-3
CDR3 protein: CASSSGGGGADTQYF
CDR3 DNA: TGTGCCAGCAGCTCCGGGGGCGGGGGAGCAGATACGCAGTATTTT

J gene: TRBJ2-3
D gene: TRBD2
clone size: .
V gene: TRBV19
CDR3 protein: CASSLAGDTDTQYF
CDR3 DNA: TGTGCCAGTAGTCTAGCGGGCGACACAGATACGCAGTATTTT

J gene: TRBJ1-3
D gene: .
clone size: .
V gene: TRBV9
CDR3 protein: CASSVLPEGNTIYF
CDR3 DNA: TGTGCCAGCAGCGTTCTCCCTGAGGGAAACACCATATATTTT

J gene: TRBJ2-7
D gene: .
clone size: .
V gene: TRBV10-3
CDR3 protein: CAISEPGDYEQYF
CDR3 DNA: TGTGCCATCAGTGAACCCGGGGACTACGAGCAGTACTTC

J gene: TRBJ2-3
D gene: .
clone size: .
V gene: TRBV9
CDR3 protein: CASGERLHTDTQYF
CDR3 DNA: TGTGCCAGCGGCGAACGACTACACACAGATACGCAGTATTTT

J gene: TRBJ1-4
D gene: .
clone size: .
V gene: TRBV5-4
CDR3 protein: CASSPGGNEKLFF
CDR3 DNA: TGTGCCAGCAGCCCCGGGGGGAATGAAAAACTGTTTTTT